A selection of T cell receptor beta chains follows, all from one sample in a study of blood T cell repertoires in COVID-19. The protocol was immunoSEQ multiplex PCR, while the TCRdb copy is restricted to in-frame clones and leaves out a portion. The repertoire consists of around 300,000 clones, with roughly nine tenths occurring once and the leading ten covering 1.7%. The sample consisted of PBMCs or T cells enriched from blood (not recorded which). Receptors originate from a woman between 40 and 50 years old who had recovered from COVID-19. The CDR3 runs from the conserved cysteine through the conserved F or W. A D gene is named only where the DNA matches it firmly. Size tells how often a clone was seen (once, few, many) or the class of an expanded clone, and some rows leave it out.

j_call: TRBJ1-2
d_call: -
clone_size: -
v_call: TRBV12-3/TRBV12-4
cdr3_nt: TGTGCCAGCAGTTTAGGACAGTCACTTGGCTACACCTTC
cdr3_aa: CASSLGQSLGYTF

j_call: TRBJ2-2
d_call: -
clone_size: -
v_call: TRBV5-5
cdr3_nt: TGTGCCAGCAGCTTCACCAACCGGGGTTCCACCGGGGAGCTGTTTTTT
cdr3_aa: CASSFTNRGSTGELFF

j_call: TRBJ2-7
d_call: -
clone_size: -
v_call: TRBV18
cdr3_nt: TGTGCCAGCTCATCAAATCAAGCGGTCAGCTCCTACGAGCAGTACTTC
cdr3_aa: CASSSNQAVSSYEQYF

j_call: TRBJ2-1
d_call: TRBD1
clone_size: -
v_call: TRBV10-1
cdr3_nt: TGCGCCAGCAGCGAACGGACAGGGTCCCGCTACAATGAGCAGTTCTTC
cdr3_aa: CASSERTGSRYNEQFF

j_call: TRBJ1-2
d_call: TRBD1
clone_size: -
v_call: TRBV18
cdr3_nt: TGTGCCAGCTCACTTCCCGACAGGGGAGATTATGGCTACACCTTC
cdr3_aa: CASSLPDRGDYGYTF

j_call: TRBJ2-6
d_call: -
clone_size: -
v_call: TRBV7-9
cdr3_nt: TGTGCCAGCAGCTCCGGACAACTATCCTCTGGGGCCAACGTCCTGACTTTC
cdr3_aa: CASSSGQLSSGANVLTF

j_call: TRBJ2-5
d_call: TRBD1
clone_size: once
v_call: TRBV6-5
cdr3_nt: TGTGCCAGCTCGCTGAGGGACAGACAAGAGACCCAGTACTTC
cdr3_aa: CASSLRDRQETQYF

j_call: TRBJ1-2
d_call: -
clone_size: few
v_call: TRBV29-1
cdr3_nt: TGCAGCGTTGATAACAGGTGGGGCGGCTACACCTTC
cdr3_aa: CSVDNRWGGYTF

j_call: TRBJ2-7
d_call: -
clone_size: -
v_call: TRBV28
cdr3_nt: TGTGCCAGCCGGGACACATACGAGCAGTACTTC
cdr3_aa: CASRDTYEQYF

j_call: TRBJ1-6
d_call: -
clone_size: -
v_call: TRBV19
cdr3_nt: TGTGCCAGTAGTATAAGTACAGGTTCACCCCTCCACTTT
cdr3_aa: CASSISTGSPLHF

j_call: TRBJ2-7
d_call: TRBD2
clone_size: -
v_call: TRBV10-3
cdr3_nt: TGTGCCATCAGTTGGACTAGCGGGAGGGACGAGCAGTACTTC
cdr3_aa: CAISWTSGRDEQYF

j_call: TRBJ2-3
d_call: -
clone_size: -
v_call: TRBV27
cdr3_nt: TGTGCCAGCAGACCCATGCTGGGGGCAAAGACAGATACGCAGTATTTT
cdr3_aa: CASRPMLGAKTDTQYF

j_call: TRBJ2-1
d_call: TRBD2
clone_size: -
v_call: TRBV19
cdr3_nt: TGTGCCAGTACCTACAGACTAGCGGGAGGAGGTAATGAGCAGTTCTTC
cdr3_aa: CASTYRLAGGGNEQFF

j_call: TRBJ2-3
d_call: -
clone_size: once
v_call: TRBV5-1
cdr3_nt: TGCGCCAGCAGCTTGACGGGTACAGATACGCAGTATTTT
cdr3_aa: CASSLTGTDTQYF

j_call: TRBJ2-7
d_call: -
clone_size: -
v_call: TRBV9
cdr3_nt: TGTGCCAGCAGCGTGTATGACAGCTACGAGCAGTACTTC
cdr3_aa: CASSVYDSYEQYF

j_call: TRBJ2-5
d_call: -
clone_size: -
v_call: TRBV28
cdr3_nt: TGTGCCAGCAGTTTCCCGGGAGAGACCCAGTACTTC
cdr3_aa: CASSFPGETQYF

j_call: TRBJ1-2
d_call: -
clone_size: -
v_call: TRBV2
cdr3_nt: TGTGCCAGCATGCTGACAGTTAACTATGGCTACACCTTC
cdr3_aa: CASMLTVNYGYTF

j_call: TRBJ2-3
d_call: TRBD2
clone_size: -
v_call: TRBV30
cdr3_nt: TGTGCCTGGAAACCTAGCGGGTCCCTTGGTACGCAGTATTTT
cdr3_aa: CAWKPSGSLGTQYF

j_call: TRBJ1-5
d_call: TRBD1
clone_size: once
v_call: TRBV5-8
cdr3_nt: TGTGCCAGCAGCATCAACAGGGGGCCCCATTTTTATAGCAATCAGCCCCAGCATTTT
cdr3_aa: CASSINRGPHFYSNQPQHF

j_call: TRBJ1-1
d_call: TRBD1
clone_size: -
v_call: TRBV18
cdr3_nt: TGTGCCAGCTCCCCAGGGGGCTTTAATGAAGCTTTCTTT
cdr3_aa: CASSPGGFNEAFF

j_call: TRBJ2-2
d_call: TRBD2
clone_size: -
v_call: TRBV3-1/TRBV3-2
cdr3_nt: TGTGCCAGCAGCCCGTGGCTAGCGGGGGCTTCCGGGGAGCTGTTTTTT
cdr3_aa: CASSPWLAGASGELFF

j_call: TRBJ1-1
d_call: -
clone_size: -
v_call: TRBV9
cdr3_nt: TGTGCCAGCAGCGTAGGGGGACACAAGAACACTGAAGCTTTCTTT
cdr3_aa: CASSVGGHKNTEAFF

j_call: TRBJ2-7
d_call: -
clone_size: few
v_call: TRBV5-1
cdr3_nt: TGCGCCAGCAGCTTGAGGTGGGACTCGATCTACGAGCAGTACTTC
cdr3_aa: CASSLRWDSIYEQYF

j_call: TRBJ2-5
d_call: -
clone_size: -
v_call: TRBV5-1
cdr3_nt: TGCGCCAGCAGAAAAGCGGCAGAAGAGACCCAGTACTTC
cdr3_aa: CASRKAAEETQYF

j_call: TRBJ1-1
d_call: -
clone_size: once
v_call: TRBV7-3
cdr3_nt: TGTGCCAGCAGCTCCGGACAAATGAACACTGAAGCTTTCTTT
cdr3_aa: CASSSGQMNTEAFF

j_call: TRBJ2-1
d_call: TRBD1
clone_size: -
v_call: TRBV5-1
cdr3_nt: TGCGCCAGCAGCTTACAGGGGGGAGATGAGCAGTTCTTC
cdr3_aa: CASSLQGGDEQFF

j_call: TRBJ1-1
d_call: -
clone_size: -
v_call: TRBV14
cdr3_nt: TGTGCCAGCAGCCAAGCAAGGGGCACGAACACTGAAGCTTTCTTT
cdr3_aa: CASSQARGTNTEAFF

j_call: TRBJ1-1
d_call: -
clone_size: once
v_call: TRBV19
cdr3_nt: TGTGCCAGTAGTATAAAACAGGGTGGTAGCACTGAAGCTTTCTTT
cdr3_aa: CASSIKQGGSTEAFF

j_call: TRBJ1-5
d_call: -
clone_size: few
v_call: TRBV7-7
cdr3_nt: TGTGCTAGCAGCCCGGGGTACAATCAGCCCCAGCATTTT
cdr3_aa: CASSPGYNQPQHF

j_call: TRBJ2-3
d_call: TRBD2
clone_size: -
v_call: TRBV28
cdr3_nt: TGTGCCAGCATAGGAGCGGGAGGTGCAGATACGCAGTATTTT
cdr3_aa: CASIGAGGADTQYF

j_call: TRBJ2-3
d_call: -
clone_size: -
v_call: TRBV19
cdr3_nt: TGTGCCAGTAGTATAGGTCTCATTCCCACTTCCCTCACAGATACGCAGTATTTT
cdr3_aa: CASSIGLIPTSLTDTQYF

j_call: TRBJ2-2
d_call: -
clone_size: few
v_call: TRBV4-2
cdr3_nt: TGTGCCAGCAGCTCCCCAGCCGGGGAGCTGTTTTTT
cdr3_aa: CASSSPAGELFF

j_call: TRBJ2-7
d_call: -
clone_size: -
v_call: TRBV5-4
cdr3_nt: TGTGCCAGCAGCCAGCGGTTTTCCTACGAGCAGTACTTC
cdr3_aa: CASSQRFSYEQYF

j_call: TRBJ1-5
d_call: -
clone_size: once
v_call: TRBV2
cdr3_nt: TGTGCCAGCAGGAGCCACTACGAGGGTGTTCCCCAGCATTTT
cdr3_aa: CASRSHYEGVPQHF

j_call: TRBJ1-2
d_call: -
clone_size: -
v_call: TRBV2
cdr3_nt: TGTGCCAGCAGTGAAAGGGTACAGGAATACTATGGCTACACCTTC
cdr3_aa: CASSERVQEYYGYTF

j_call: TRBJ2-5
d_call: -
clone_size: -
v_call: TRBV18
cdr3_nt: TGTGCCAGCTCACGGGACAACGGGGAAACCCAGTACTTC
cdr3_aa: CASSRDNGETQYF

j_call: TRBJ2-1
d_call: TRBD1
clone_size: -
v_call: TRBV27
cdr3_nt: TGTGCCAGCAGTTCCCCGGAGAGGGACAGGCAAAATGAGCAGTTCTTC
cdr3_aa: CASSSPERDRQNEQFF

j_call: TRBJ2-1
d_call: TRBD2
clone_size: -
v_call: TRBV11-2
cdr3_nt: TGTGCCAGCAGCTTAGTCCCTAGCGGGGATTACAATGAGCAGTTCTTC
cdr3_aa: CASSLVPSGDYNEQFF

j_call: TRBJ2-5
d_call: -
clone_size: -
v_call: TRBV7-2
cdr3_nt: TGTGCCAGCAGTTCCCGGAGCCTAAACCAAGAGACCCAGTACTTC
cdr3_aa: CASSSRSLNQETQYF

j_call: TRBJ1-6
d_call: -
clone_size: -
v_call: TRBV3-1/TRBV3-2
cdr3_nt: TGTGCCAGCAGCCAAGGACTGATTAATTCACCCCTCCACTTT
cdr3_aa: CASSQGLINSPLHF

j_call: TRBJ2-1
d_call: TRBD2
clone_size: -
v_call: TRBV5-1
cdr3_nt: TGCGCCAGCAGCGAGGGACTAAACAATGAGCAGTTCTTC
cdr3_aa: CASSEGLNNEQFF

j_call: TRBJ2-3
d_call: -
clone_size: -
v_call: TRBV5-6
cdr3_nt: TGTGCCAGCAGCTTGTCCGGTAGCACAGATACGCAGTATTTT
cdr3_aa: CASSLSGSTDTQYF

j_call: TRBJ2-7
d_call: -
clone_size: -
v_call: TRBV7-9
cdr3_nt: TGTGCCAGCAGCCCCGGACAGACCTACGAGCAGTACTTC
cdr3_aa: CASSPGQTYEQYF

j_call: TRBJ1-1
d_call: -
clone_size: -
v_call: TRBV2
cdr3_nt: TGTGCCAGCAGACAGAGAAATATGAGGAACACTGAAGCTTTCTTT
cdr3_aa: CASRQRNMRNTEAFF

j_call: TRBJ2-1
d_call: TRBD2
clone_size: once
v_call: TRBV20-1
cdr3_nt: TGCAGTGCTAGTGACCCGGGACTAGCCGCCGGTCGGGGGCAGTTCTTC
cdr3_aa: CSASDPGLAAGRGQFF

j_call: TRBJ2-7
d_call: -
clone_size: -
v_call: TRBV6-5
cdr3_nt: TGTGCCAGCAGGGACAGCCTATACGAGCAGTACTTC
cdr3_aa: CASRDSLYEQYF